The 29 T cell receptor beta chains below come from one sample, sequenced in a study of naive and memory T cell subsets. Two oligonucleotides, mixed equimolar, formed the beta constant-region primer covering TRBC1 and TRBC2. Ligated cDNA was amplified by four rounds of PCR with nested alpha and beta constant-region primers and SP2. One entry per CDR3 protein results from TCRdb running MiXCR on the UMI-ligation and nested PCR reads. The sample records over 110,000 distinct CDR3 sequences, about 20% being singletons. Study-level findings and limits: Especially in CD8 cells, naive repertoires contained a few larger clonotypes, possibly CD45RA-re-expressing memory cells.

No antigen has been assigned to these receptors. Sequenced input: naive CD8+ T cells from blood. The receptor set was obtained from a human donor in good health.

In its sample, this clonotype was seen many times. This chain connects TRBV3-1 to TRBJ1-1; D remains ambiguous. V was pared by 3 bases and J by 1 base, with 3 bases between. The germline CDR1 and CDR2 sequences are LGHDT and YNNKEL (reference sequence). CDR3 size: 12 residues. This CDR3 is CASSQGNTEAFF. The CDR3 DNA sequence: TGTGCCAGCAGCCAGGGGAACACTGAAGCTTTCTTT.

This clonotype has more than one count but fewer than ten. The chain links TRBV6-6 to TRBJ2-5; TRBD2 matches at 7 bases. The V and J ends lost 5 bases and 7 bases, in that order; junction bases with no gene match: 10. This CDR3 comprises 14 residues. CDR1 and CDR2 from the germline V gene are MNHNY and SVGAGI (reference sequence). The CDR3 spells CASSATSRGVTQYF. CDR3 bases: TGTGCCAGCAGTGCAACTAGCCGGGGGGTGACCCAGTACTTC.

V usage is TRBV7-8 and J usage is TRBJ2-7; D might be TRBD2 (5 bases). The CDR3 has 13 residues. The V and J ends lost 3 bases and 4 bases respectively, with 10 bases between them. The germline V gene has CDR1 SGHVS and CDR2 FQNEAQ. The CDR3 here is CASSFGMGYEQYF. The DNA for the CDR3 is TGTGCCAGCAGCTTCGGGATGGGTTACGAGCAGTACTTC.

This sequence joins TRBV10-3 and TRBJ1-1; 9 bases line up with TRBD1. This CDR3 region has 15 residues. The trim removed 5 bases at V and 4 bases at J, leaving 8 bases unmatched. Germline V gene lookup returns CDR1 ENHRY and CDR2 SYGVKD. The CDR3 loop is CAISSTGGIGTEAFF. The CDR3 DNA sequence: TGTGCCATCAGTTCAACAGGGGGCATAGGCACTGAAGCTTTCTTT.

There are many counts of this clonotype. The chain has TRBV6-1 and TRBJ1-2; D unresolved. The CDR3 is 14 residues long. Trimming took 1 base from V and 5 from J, leaving 11 bases between them. Germline assignment: CDR1 MNHNS and CDR2 SASEGT. In DNA, the CDR3 is TGTGCCAGCAGTGAAGAGCGGAGTGCGTATGGCTACACCTTC. Translated: CASSEERSAYGYTF.

The chain is built from TRBV7-8 and TRBJ1-2; a weak D match, TRBD1 (6 bases). The V end was cut by 1 base, the J end by 2 bases, with 11 bases between. Germline values: CDR1 SGHVS, CDR2 FQNEAQ. CDR3 length: 15 amino acids. The CDR3 loop reads CASSLEAGANYGYTF. As DNA, the CDR3 is TGTGCCAGCAGCTTAGAGGCAGGGGCCAACTATGGCTACACCTTC.

The J gene is TRBJ2-3, the V gene TRBV6-5; maybe TRBD2 (6 bases). Germline CDR1 MNHEY, CDR2 SVGAGI. The CDR3 runs 15 residues. With 0 bases removed from V and 4 bases from J, the gap between germline ends came to 11 bases. Written as DNA, the CDR3 is TGTGCCAGCAGTTACTCGTTCGGAGGGTCAGATACGCAGTATTTT. Encoded protein: CASSYSFGGSDTQYF.

In its sample, this clonotype was seen a few times. V is TRBV28 and J is TRBJ1-5; no definite D call. The V gene's germline CDR1 is MDHEN and CDR2 SYDVKM. This CDR3 contains 15 residues. Deletions cut 2 bases from V and 5 bases from J, with 13 bases between. CDR3 coding DNA: TGTGCCAGCAGTTTACCGGCCGTGCGGGATCAGCCCCAGCATTTT. Its protein is CASSLPAVRDQPQHF.

The chain has TRBV27 and TRBJ1-4, with 8 bases lining up with TRBD1. Germline V lookup: CDR1 MNHEY, CDR2 SMNVEV (reference sequence). Trimming cost V 0 bases and J 12 bases; bases outside gene matches: 6. There are 14 residues in the CDR3. CDR3 DNA: TGTGCCAGCAGTTTATCGGCAGGGGGCGGAGAACTGTTTTTT. Its translation: CASSLSAGGGELFF. Based on the CDR3 plus reference TRBV27 and TRBJ1-4, the full variable domain is EAQVTQNPRYLITVTGKKLTVTCSQNMNHEYMSWYRQDPGLGLRQIYYSMNVEVTDKGDVPEGYKVSRKEKRNFPLILESPSPNQTSLYFCASSLSAGGGELFFGSGTQLSVL.

This clonotype was counted a single time. The V call is TRBV28, the J call TRBJ2-7; D might be TRBD2 (5 bases). V was trimmed by 3 bases and J by 3 bases, leaving 12 bases between them. Germline V gene data show CDR1 as MDHEN and CDR2 as SYDVKM. This CDR3 has 14 amino acids. CDR3 DNA sequence: TGTGCCAGCAGTTTTGATGGAGGACTCTACGAGCAGTACTTC. Amino acids: CASSFDGGLYEQYF.

In this sample, this clonotype turned up a few times. The V gene is TRBV7-9, the J gene TRBJ2-3; 7 nucleotides line up with TRBD1. CDR3 length: 16 amino acids. Trimming took 2 bases from V and 0 from J; bases not matched to a gene: 5. From germline, CDR1 is SEHNR and CDR2 FQNEAQ (reference sequence). The CDR3: CASSLRDRSSTDTQYF. The DNA of the CDR3 is TGTGCCAGCAGCTTAAGGGACAGATCTAGCACAGATACGCAGTATTTT.

The chain couples TRBV2 to TRBJ2-3; 9 bases align to TRBD2. J lost 4 bases, V lost 5 bases, and 4 bases had no gene match. Germline V CDR1 and CDR2: SNHLY, FYNNEI. The CDR3 is made up of 14 amino acids. CDR3 protein: CASSRAGGPDTQYF. The CDR3 DNA follows: TGTGCCAGCAGTCGGGCGGGAGGGCCAGATACGCAGTATTTT. Looking up the rest from reference TRBV2 and TRBJ2-3 gives the full variable domain: EPEVTQTPSHQVTQMGQEVILRCVPISNHLYFYWYRQILGQKVEFLVSFYNNEISEKSEIFDDQFSVERPDGSNFTLKIRSTKLEDSAMYFCASSRAGGPDTQYFGPGTRLTVL.

The sample holds a few counts of this clonotype. The genes are TRBV29-1 and TRBJ2-1; 13 nucleotides agree with TRBD2. The CDR3 sequence is 14 residues long. In germline, CDR1 is SQVTM, CDR2 ANQGSEA. V lost 6 bases and J lost 3; bases outside the gene matches: 2. The CDR3 here is CSVLAGGNYNEQFF. In nucleotides, the CDR3 is TGCAGCGTACTAGCGGGAGGGAACTACAATGAGCAGTTCTTC.

This clonotype appeared a few times. The DNA for the CDR3 is TGTGCCTGGAGTGCGGACCTATTTGGCAATCAGCCCCAGCATTTT. Protein: CAWSADLFGNQPQHF. The V call is TRBV30, the J call TRBJ1-5, with D hard to call. V lost 1 base, J lost 2 bases, and 12 bases lay in between. The CDR3 loop spans 15 amino acids. Germline CDR1 is GTSNPN and CDR2 is SVGIG (reference sequence).

The chain combines TRBV4-1 with TRBJ2-3; TRBD2 is a possible D gene (6 bases). The CDR3 extends over 15 amino acids. CDR1 is MGHRA, CDR2 YSYEKL, per germline. V was clipped by 3 bases and J by 2 bases, with 12 bases between them. The DNA of the CDR3 is TGCGCCAGCAGCCAGATAGCGGACCTCACAGATACGCAGTATTTT. Its translation is CASSQIADLTDTQYF.

This clonotype has a count of ten or more. The chain links TRBV4-1 to TRBJ1-4; tentative D call: TRBD1 (6 bases). The CDR3 consists of 15 residues. Trimming took off 0 bases at V and 6 bases at J, with 11 bases between the two ends. From germline, CDR1 is MGHRA and CDR2 YSYEKL. Here the CDR3 reads CASSQEPGEDEKLFF. The CDR3 DNA reads as TGCGCCAGCAGCCAAGAACCAGGGGAGGATGAAAAACTGTTTTTT.

A few counts support this clonotype. The chain joins TRBV29-1 to TRBJ1-1, with D unresolved. The germline V gene encodes CDR1 SQVTM and CDR2 ANQGSEA. V was trimmed by 4 bases and J by 1 base, leaving 7 bases between them. CDR3 length: 12 amino acids. The CDR3 region is CSVVAENTEAFF. The CDR3 bases are TGCAGCGTTGTGGCCGAGAACACTGAAGCTTTCTTT.

The chain links TRBV11-2 to TRBJ2-7; perhaps D is TRBD1 or TRBD2 (5 bases each). The V and J ends lost 1 base and 6 bases respectively, with 16 bases between them. The CDR3 covers 15 residues. Germline CDR1 reads SGHAT; CDR2 reads FQNNGV. The CDR3 region is CASSLASGPRFEQYF. The CDR3 bases are TGTGCCAGCAGCTTAGCGTCGGGGCCCCGGTTCGAGCAGTACTTC.

In DNA form, the CDR3 reads TGCGCCAGCAGCACGACGGTGGGTTACGAGCAGTACTTC. As protein: CASSTTVGYEQYF. The chain carries TRBV4-3 and TRBJ2-7; the D is unclear. CDR1 is LGHNA, CDR2 YSLEER, per germline. V dropped 5 bases and J dropped 4 bases, with 12 bases sitting between them. The CDR3 is 13 amino acids.

This sequence joins TRBV25-1 and TRBJ2-7; D unclear. Trimming cost V 0 bases and J 2 bases, with 17 bases left between them. Germline CDR1 MGHDK, CDR2 SYGVNS. This CDR3 spans 17 amino acids. CDR3 nucleotide sequence: TGTGCCAGCAGTGAATATTATGCCCGCAATGGGGCCTACGAGCAGTACTTC. Protein sequence: CASSEYYARNGAYEQYF.

The chain couples TRBV9 to TRBJ2-7, with 12 bases matching TRBD2. Germline V CDR1 and CDR2: SGDLS, YYNGEE. Trimming at V came to 2 bases and at J to 2 bases, leaving 8 bases not matched to a gene. The CDR3 runs to 17 residues. CDR3 residues: CASSVGLAGGAAYEQYF. For the CDR3, the DNA is TGTGCCAGCAGCGTCGGTCTAGCGGGAGGGGCCGCCTACGAGCAGTACTTC.

CDR3 in amino acids: CASSWVMESYTQYF. The CDR3 DNA reads TGTGCCAGCAGCTGGGTGATGGAAAGCTATACGCAGTATTTT. The chain is built from TRBV28 and TRBJ2-3, with unresolved D. The CDR3 length is 14 residues. CDR1 MDHEN and CDR2 SYDVKM come from the germline V gene. V was clipped by 6 bases and J by 7 bases, with 17 bases between them.

V usage is TRBV7-9 and J usage is TRBJ1-6; D may be TRBD1 (6 bases). Trimming left V 6 bases short and J 6 bases short, with 12 bases between. Germline values: CDR1 SEHNR, CDR2 FQNEAQ (reference sequence). The CDR3 runs 14 residues. The CDR3 is CASSHKDSNSPLHF. CDR3 nucleotide sequence: TGTGCCAGCAGTCATAAGGACAGTAATTCACCCCTCCACTTT.

This clonotype came up a few times. The rearrangement uses TRBV18 and TRBJ2-7, with D possibly being TRBD1 (5 bases). This CDR3 is built from 15 residues. V was trimmed by 1 base and J by 0 bases, leaving 10 bases between them. In germline, CDR1 is KGHSH, CDR2 LQKENI. The CDR3 region is CASSPLPGPSYEQYF. The DNA for the CDR3 is TGTGCCAGCTCACCACTGCCAGGGCCCTCCTACGAGCAGTACTTC.

This clonotype was counted between two and nine times. V is TRBV18 and J is TRBJ1-1; 7 bases fit TRBD1. The V and J ends lost 3 bases and 10 bases, in that order; junction bases with no gene match: 11. The CDR3 length is 14 residues. CDR1 is KGHSH and CDR2 is LQKENI in the germline V gene. The CDR3 coding sequence is TGTGCCAGCTCACCTCCCGACAGGGACGTAGGAGCTTTCTTT. It specifies CASSPPDRDVGAFF.

The chain's CDR3 is CASSVGRGEDQPQHF. The DNA of the CDR3 is TGTGCCAGCAGTGTCGGCAGGGGAGAGGACCAGCCCCAGCATTTT. The J gene is TRBJ1-5, the V gene TRBV6-1; possibly TRBD1 for D (6 bases). CDR1 MNHNS and CDR2 SASEGT come from the germline V gene. Trimming took off 4 bases at V and 7 bases at J, with 17 bases between the two ends. CDR3 length equals 15 residues.

The CDR3 is CASKPQAGGFYNEQFF. The CDR3 DNA reads TGTGCCTCCAAACCCCAGGCGGGAGGGTTTTACAATGAGCAGTTCTTC. The rearrangement uses TRBV19 and TRBJ2-1; 9 bases map to TRBD2. CDR3 length equals 16 residues. Germline CDR1 and CDR2: LNHDA and SQIVND (reference sequence). J gave up 4 bases and V 11 bases, and 15 bases lay outside the gene matches.

Only a few counts were recorded for this clonotype. The V and J genes are TRBV7-9 and TRBJ2-3; TRBD2 agrees at 7 bases. The V segment lost 5 bases and the J segment 2 bases; nucleotides outside the gene matches: 13. Germline V gives CDR1 SEHNR, CDR2 FQNEAQ (reference sequence). This CDR3 is 17 amino acids long. The CDR3 loop is CASSLQTSLPFTDTQYF. The CDR3 coding sequence is TGTGCCAGCAGCCTACAGACTAGCCTACCCTTCACAGATACGCAGTATTTT.

V usage is TRBV29-1 and J usage is TRBJ1-4; maybe TRBD1 (5 bases). Per the germline V gene, CDR1 is SQVTM and CDR2 is ANQGSEA. Trimming cost V 0 bases and J 12 bases, with 20 bases left between them. This CDR3 spans 15 amino acids. CDR3 in DNA: TGCAGCGTTGAAGATCAAAGGCAGGGCCCTCTGGAACTGTTTTTT. It encodes CSVEDQRQGPLELFF.